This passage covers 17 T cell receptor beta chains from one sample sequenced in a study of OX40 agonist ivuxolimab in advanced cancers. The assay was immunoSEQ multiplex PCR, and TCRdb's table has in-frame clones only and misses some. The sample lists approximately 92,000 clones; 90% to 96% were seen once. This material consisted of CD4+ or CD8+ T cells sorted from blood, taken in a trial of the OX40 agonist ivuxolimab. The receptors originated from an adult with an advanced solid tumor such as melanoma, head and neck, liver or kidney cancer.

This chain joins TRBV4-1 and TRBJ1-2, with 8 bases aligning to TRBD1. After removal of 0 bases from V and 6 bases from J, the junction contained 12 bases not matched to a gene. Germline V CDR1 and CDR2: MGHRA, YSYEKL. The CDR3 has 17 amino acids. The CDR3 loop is CASSQDSKDRDRNGYTF. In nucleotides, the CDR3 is TGCGCCAGCAGCCAAGATAGTAAGGACAGGGATCGGAATGGCTACACCTTC.

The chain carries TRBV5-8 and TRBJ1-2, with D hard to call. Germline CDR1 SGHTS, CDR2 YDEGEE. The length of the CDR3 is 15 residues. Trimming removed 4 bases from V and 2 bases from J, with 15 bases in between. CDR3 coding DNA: TGTGCCAGCAGCGGATACAAAGACCTAAACTATGGCTACACCTTC. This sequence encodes CASSGYKDLNYGYTF. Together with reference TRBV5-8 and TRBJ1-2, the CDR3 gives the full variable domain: EAGVTQSPTHLIKTRGQQATLRCSPISGHTSVYWYQQALGLGLQFLLWYDEGEERNRGNFPPRFSGRQFPNYSSELNVNALELEDSALYLCASSGYKDLNYGYTFGSGTRLTVV.

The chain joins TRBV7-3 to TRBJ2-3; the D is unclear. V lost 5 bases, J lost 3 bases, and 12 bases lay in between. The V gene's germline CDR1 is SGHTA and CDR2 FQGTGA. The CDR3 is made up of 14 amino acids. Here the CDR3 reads CASSSRGGTDTQYF. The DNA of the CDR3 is TGTGCCAGCAGCAGCAGAGGTGGAACAGATACGCAGTATTTT.

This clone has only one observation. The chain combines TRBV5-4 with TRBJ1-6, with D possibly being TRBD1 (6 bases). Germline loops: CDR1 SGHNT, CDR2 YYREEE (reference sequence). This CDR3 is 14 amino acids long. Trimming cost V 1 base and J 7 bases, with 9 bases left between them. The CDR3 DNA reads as TGTGCCAGCAGCTTGAGACAGGAAAATTCACCCCTCCACTTT. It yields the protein CASSLRQENSPLHF. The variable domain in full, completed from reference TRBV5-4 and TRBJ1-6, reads ETGVTQSPTHLIKTRGQQVTLRCSSQSGHNTVSWYQQALGQGPQFIFQYYREEENGRGNFPPRFSGLQFPNYSSELNVNALELDDSALYLCASSLRQENSPLHFGNGTRLTVT.

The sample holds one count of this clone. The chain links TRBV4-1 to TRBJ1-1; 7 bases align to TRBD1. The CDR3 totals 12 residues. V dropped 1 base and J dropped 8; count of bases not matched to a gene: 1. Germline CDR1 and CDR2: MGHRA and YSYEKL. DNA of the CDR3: TGCGCCAGCAGCCAAGTGGGACAGGAAGCTTTCTTT. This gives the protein CASSQVGQEAFF.

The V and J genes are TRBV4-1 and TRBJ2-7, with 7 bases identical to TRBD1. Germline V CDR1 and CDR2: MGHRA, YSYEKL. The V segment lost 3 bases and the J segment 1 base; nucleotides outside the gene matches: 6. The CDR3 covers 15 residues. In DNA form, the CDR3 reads TGCGCCAGCAGCCAGACAGGGATGTCTTCCTACGAGCAGTACTTC. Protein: CASSQTGMSSYEQYF.

The CDR3 loop is CATRSNEQFF. In nucleotides, the CDR3 is TGTGCCACCAGAAGCAATGAGCAGTTCTTC. The chain combines TRBV2 with TRBJ2-1; D gene uncertain. This CDR3 has 10 residues. Germline CDR1 and CDR2: SNHLY and FYNNEI. V was shortened by 10 bases and J by 6 bases, with 7 bases between the two germline ends.

The CDR3 DNA sequence: TGTGCCAGCAGTTTAAAGGCGTACGAGCAGTACTTC. Protein: CASSLKAYEQYF. The gene calls are TRBV28 and TRBJ2-7; D gene uncertain. Germline V gene lookup returns CDR1 MDHEN and CDR2 SYDVKM. Trimming left V 2 bases short and J 4 bases short, with 6 bases between. The CDR3 covers 12 residues.

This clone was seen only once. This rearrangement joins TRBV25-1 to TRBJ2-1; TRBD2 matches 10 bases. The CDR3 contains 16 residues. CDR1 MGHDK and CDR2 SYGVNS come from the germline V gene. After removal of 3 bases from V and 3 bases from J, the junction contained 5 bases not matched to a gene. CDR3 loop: CASSDLRLAGYNEQFF. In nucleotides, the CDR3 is TGTGCCAGCAGTGATTTGAGACTAGCGGGCTACAATGAGCAGTTCTTC.

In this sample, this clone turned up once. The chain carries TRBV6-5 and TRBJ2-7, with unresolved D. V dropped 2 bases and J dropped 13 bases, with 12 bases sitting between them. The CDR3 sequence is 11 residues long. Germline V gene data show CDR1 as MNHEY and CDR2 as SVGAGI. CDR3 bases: TGTGCCAGCAGTTACGCCGGAGTGATTTACTTC. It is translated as CASSYAGVIYF.

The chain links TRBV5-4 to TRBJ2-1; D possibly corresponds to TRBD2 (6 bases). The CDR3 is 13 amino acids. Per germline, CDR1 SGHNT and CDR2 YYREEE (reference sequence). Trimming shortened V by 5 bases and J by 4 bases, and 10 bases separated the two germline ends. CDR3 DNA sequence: TGTGCCAGCAGATCTGGGACTTACAATGAGCAGTTCTTC. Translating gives CASRSGTYNEQFF. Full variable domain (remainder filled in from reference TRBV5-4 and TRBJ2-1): ETGVTQSPTHLIKTRGQQVTLRCSSQSGHNTVSWYQQALGQGPQFIFQYYREEENGRGNFPPRFSGLQFPNYSSELNVNALELDDSALYLCASRSGTYNEQFFGPGTRLTVL.

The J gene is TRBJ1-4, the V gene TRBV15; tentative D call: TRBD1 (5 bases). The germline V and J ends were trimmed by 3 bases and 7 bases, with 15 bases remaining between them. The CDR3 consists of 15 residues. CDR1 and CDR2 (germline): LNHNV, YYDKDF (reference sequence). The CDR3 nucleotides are TGTGCCACCAGCAGTCGGGTTGGGGCGGGTGAAAAACTGTTTTTT. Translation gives CATSSRVGAGEKLFF.

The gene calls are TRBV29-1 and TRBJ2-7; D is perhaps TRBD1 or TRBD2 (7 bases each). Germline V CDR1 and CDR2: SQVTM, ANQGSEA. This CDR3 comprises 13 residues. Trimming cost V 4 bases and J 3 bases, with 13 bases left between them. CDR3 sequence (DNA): TGCAGCGTTGGCGGGGGACAGCGCTACGAGCAGTACTTC. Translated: CSVGGGQRYEQYF.

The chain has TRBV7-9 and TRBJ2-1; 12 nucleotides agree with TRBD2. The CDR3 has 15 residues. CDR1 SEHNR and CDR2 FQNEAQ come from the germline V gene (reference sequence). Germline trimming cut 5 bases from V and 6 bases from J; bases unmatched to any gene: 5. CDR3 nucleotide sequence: TGTGCCAGCAGCCGCGGACTAGCGGGGATCAATGAGCAGTTCTTC. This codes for CASSRGLAGINEQFF.

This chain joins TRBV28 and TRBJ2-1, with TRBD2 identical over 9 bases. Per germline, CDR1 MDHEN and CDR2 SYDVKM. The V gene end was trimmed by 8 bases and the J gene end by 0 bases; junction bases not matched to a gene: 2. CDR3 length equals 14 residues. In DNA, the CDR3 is TGTGCCAGCCTAGCGGGGAGCTCCTACAATGAGCAGTTCTTC. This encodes CASLAGSSYNEQFF.

CDR3 sequence reads: CASSFSATGGNQPQHF. Here the CDR3 DNA reads TGTGCCAGCAGTTTCTCCGCAACGGGGGGGAATCAGCCCCAGCATTTT. The J gene is TRBJ1-5, the V gene TRBV2; a possible D gene is TRBD1 (5 bases). The ends were cut back, 5 bases at V and 4 bases at J, with 18 bases in the middle. The CDR3 is 16 residues long. The germline gives CDR1 SNHLY, CDR2 FYNNEI.

CDR3 coding DNA: TGTGCCAGCAGCTTAGGCGGACAGGGGAACACTGAAGCTTTCTTT. Translated, it gives CASSLGGQGNTEAFF. The chain employs TRBV13 and TRBJ1-1; 8 positions match TRBD1. The ends lost 0 bases at V and 1 base at J; junction bases unmatched: 1. Per the germline V gene, CDR1 is PRHDT and CDR2 is FYEKMQ (reference sequence). The CDR3 contains 15 residues.